This TCR beta chain is from a study of CD8 T cells in ankylosing spondylitis. Findings and limits, study-wide: Disease-linked clones proved CD8+ and comparatively uncommon in peripheral blood. Past studies reported some motif variants in reactive arthritis synovial fluid and blood. In ankylosing spondylitis patients, matched synovial fluid reportedly showed significant enrichment of disease-linked clones.

For TCR beta, libraries came from quantitative 5'-RACE with molecular barcodes. TCRdb re-analysed the 5' RACE reads in MiXCR, keeping a single row per CDR3 protein. The table records about 240,000 distinct CDR3 sequences, more than 9% of them present only once. A few counts support this clonotype. The antigen remains undetermined. This CDR3 region has 16 residues. With 6 bases clipped from V and 10 bases from J, the junction kept 15 bases outside the gene matches. Germline CDR1 and CDR2: SGHDN and FVKESK. Sequencing used blood, either unsorted or a sorted T cell fraction (not recorded which). The receptor was derived from a male donor with ankylosing spondylitis or in good health (not recorded which). V gene TRBV14 combines with J gene TRBJ1-4, with 9 bases lining up with TRBD1. In DNA form, the CDR3 reads TGTGCCAGCAGTGGGACAGGGAATTTGGCCCTTGGAAAACTGTTTTTT. Translated, it gives CASSGTGNLALGKLFF. The whole variable domain, remainder taken from reference TRBV14 and TRBJ1-4, is EAGVTQFPSHSVIEKGQTVTLRCDPISGHDNLYWYRRVMGKEIKFLLHFVKESKQDESGMPNNRFLAERTGGTYSTLKVQPAELEDSGVYFCASSGTGNLALGKLFFGSGTQLSVL.